Here is one T cell receptor (beta chain) with its context. This specimen belongs to a study of blood T cells in healthy people across ages. The second PCR ran about 6 to 11 cycles with a sample-barcoded 5' primer and J-beta primers. From the 5' RACE reads, TCRdb called clonotypes with MiXCR, one entry per CDR3 protein. The table includes 540,000 or so distinct CDR3 sequences, approximately 25% detected once. The study drew donors from healthy Caucasian individuals in Russia aged about 6 to 90. Trimming cost V 4 bases and J 4 bases, with 12 bases left between them. The CDR3 is 13 amino acids. Germline loops: CDR1 SGHRS, CDR2 YFSETQ.

The receptor comes from a woman aged 70-85 years in good health. Specimen: blood. V gene TRBV5-1 combines with J gene TRBJ2-7, with D perhaps matching TRBD2 (6 bases). The CDR3 DNA sequence: TGCGCCAGCAGCACGGGACTGGGGTACGAGCAGTACTTC. Its translation is CASSTGLGYEQYF.